Listed below are T cell receptor beta chains from one sample, sequenced in a study of T cell changes during pregnancy in multiple sclerosis. TCRdb's table, derived via immunoSEQ multiplex PCR, lists solely in-frame clones and lacks some. The sample records approximately 20,000 clones, 86% being singletons. The sample here was CD8+ T cells from peripheral blood mononuclear cells, taken in the third trimester of pregnancy. The receptor source for this set is a female donor in good health, enrolled as a control in a pregnancy study. The CDR3 runs from the conserved cysteine through the conserved F or W. D genes are given only for firm matches. The listing skips clone size in some rows; elsewhere it reads once, few, many or a size class.

j_call: TRBJ2-2
d_call: TRBD1
v_call: TRBV9
clone_size: .
cdr3_aa: CASSVEDRANTGELFF
cdr3_nt: TGTGCCAGCAGCGTAGAAGACAGGGCGAACACCGGGGAGCTGTTTTTT

j_call: TRBJ1-1
d_call: .
v_call: TRBV28
clone_size: .
cdr3_aa: CASRIQGWNTEAFF
cdr3_nt: TGTGCCAGCAGAATTCAGGGGTGGAACACTGAAGCTTTCTTT

j_call: TRBJ2-7
d_call: .
v_call: TRBV11-2
clone_size: .
cdr3_aa: CASSLEWTAAFGEQYF
cdr3_nt: TGTGCCAGCAGCTTAGAATGGACAGCGGCGTTTGGCGAGCAGTACTTC

j_call: TRBJ2-5
d_call: .
v_call: TRBV7-2
clone_size: few
cdr3_aa: CASSLAGVRQTQYF
cdr3_nt: TGTGCCAGCAGCTTAGCAGGGGTTCGACAGACCCAGTACTTC

j_call: TRBJ2-3
d_call: .
v_call: TRBV2
clone_size: .
cdr3_aa: CASTGPSSTDTQYF
cdr3_nt: TGTGCCAGCACAGGGCCCTCTAGCACAGATACGCAGTATTTT

j_call: TRBJ2-1
d_call: .
v_call: TRBV7-8
clone_size: .
cdr3_aa: CASSLVEPYNEQFF
cdr3_nt: TGTGCCAGCAGCTTAGTGGAGCCTTACAATGAGCAGTTCTTC

j_call: TRBJ1-5
d_call: TRBD1
v_call: TRBV27
clone_size: .
cdr3_aa: CASSLAGGLDSNQPQHF
cdr3_nt: TGTGCCAGCAGTTTGGCAGGGGGACTGGATAGCAATCAGCCCCAGCATTTT

j_call: TRBJ2-5
d_call: .
v_call: TRBV19
clone_size: .
cdr3_aa: CASSLGAGFKETQYF
cdr3_nt: TGTGCCAGTAGCTTGGGCGCAGGGTTCAAGGAGACCCAGTACTTC

j_call: TRBJ1-5
d_call: .
v_call: TRBV19
clone_size: .
cdr3_aa: CASSVRDTNQPQHF
cdr3_nt: TGTGCCAGTAGTGTCCGGGACACAAATCAGCCCCAGCATTTT

j_call: TRBJ2-7
d_call: TRBD1
v_call: TRBV5-4
clone_size: .
cdr3_aa: CASSLGQGAYEQYF
cdr3_nt: TGTGCCAGCAGCTTGGGTCAGGGGGCCTACGAGCAGTACTTC

j_call: TRBJ2-3
d_call: .
v_call: TRBV4-1
clone_size: .
cdr3_aa: CASSQALRTDTQYF
cdr3_nt: TGCGCCAGCAGCCAAGCCCTACGCACAGATACGCAGTATTTT

j_call: TRBJ2-7
d_call: TRBD2
v_call: TRBV28
clone_size: .
cdr3_aa: CASSFSGGPLGQYF
cdr3_nt: TGTGCCAGCAGTTTCAGCGGGGGGCCCCTGGGGCAGTACTTC

j_call: TRBJ2-5
d_call: .
v_call: TRBV5-4
clone_size: .
cdr3_aa: CASSLDRVQETQYF
cdr3_nt: TGTGCCAGCAGCCTCGACAGAGTCCAAGAGACCCAGTACTTC

j_call: TRBJ2-3
d_call: TRBD2
v_call: TRBV4-3
clone_size: .
cdr3_aa: CASSQDLAGDTDTQYF
cdr3_nt: TGCGCCAGCAGCCAAGATCTAGCGGGGGACACAGATACGCAGTATTTT

j_call: TRBJ1-1
d_call: .
v_call: TRBV4-2
clone_size: few
cdr3_aa: CASSQDLGLSTEAFF
cdr3_nt: TGTGCCAGCAGCCAAGATTTGGGACTCAGCACTGAAGCTTTCTTT

j_call: TRBJ2-2
d_call: TRBD1
v_call: TRBV15
clone_size: .
cdr3_aa: CASENTGTGLDGELFF
cdr3_nt: TGTGCCTCCGAAAATACCGGGACAGGGTTGGACGGGGAGCTGTTTTTT

j_call: TRBJ2-6
d_call: .
v_call: TRBV15
clone_size: .
cdr3_aa: CATSGDHSGANVLTF
cdr3_nt: TGTGCCACCAGCGGAGATCACTCTGGGGCCAACGTCCTGACTTTC

j_call: TRBJ2-7
d_call: TRBD1
v_call: TRBV10-3
clone_size: .
cdr3_aa: CAISHRDRGYEQYF
cdr3_nt: TGTGCCATCAGTCACCGGGACAGGGGCTACGAGCAGTACTTC

j_call: TRBJ1-5
d_call: TRBD1
v_call: TRBV29-1
clone_size: .
cdr3_aa: CSVGDSLYQPQHF
cdr3_nt: TGCAGCGTTGGGGACAGCCTTTATCAGCCCCAGCATTTT

j_call: TRBJ2-1
d_call: .
v_call: TRBV7-9
clone_size: .
cdr3_aa: CASSLKDNYNEQFF
cdr3_nt: TGTGCCAGCAGCTTAAAGGACAATTACAATGAGCAGTTCTTC

j_call: TRBJ1-5
d_call: TRBD1
v_call: TRBV5-1
clone_size: once
cdr3_aa: CASKPGGNNQPQHF
cdr3_nt: TGCGCCAGCAAGCCAGGGGGGAACAATCAGCCCCAGCATTTT

j_call: TRBJ1-2
d_call: TRBD1
v_call: TRBV4-1
clone_size: .
cdr3_aa: CASSQQGDRAGDHYGYTF
cdr3_nt: TGCGCCAGCAGCCAACAAGGGGACAGGGCAGGGGACCACTATGGCTACACCTTC

j_call: TRBJ1-1
d_call: TRBD1
v_call: TRBV4-1
clone_size: .
cdr3_aa: CASSHPPDRSVSTEAFF
cdr3_nt: TGCGCCAGCAGCCACCCCCCGGACAGGTCGGTGAGCACTGAAGCTTTCTTT

j_call: TRBJ2-7
d_call: TRBD1
v_call: TRBV13
clone_size: once
cdr3_aa: CASSPQGASHEQYF
cdr3_nt: TGTGCCAGCAGCCCCCAGGGGGCGAGTCACGAGCAGTACTTC

j_call: TRBJ1-1
d_call: .
v_call: TRBV7-9
clone_size: .
cdr3_aa: CASSLKPRRGTEAFF
cdr3_nt: TGTGCCAGCAGCCTAAAACCCCGCCGAGGGACTGAAGCTTTCTTT

j_call: TRBJ2-7
d_call: .
v_call: TRBV7-9
clone_size: .
cdr3_aa: CASSSPWQGLYEQYF
cdr3_nt: TGTGCCAGCAGCTCCCCGTGGCAGGGGTTGTACGAGCAGTACTTC

j_call: TRBJ2-5
d_call: TRBD2
v_call: TRBV6-4
clone_size: .
cdr3_aa: CASSALAGGQETQYF
cdr3_nt: TGTGCCAGCAGTGCACTAGCGGGGGGCCAAGAGACCCAGTACTTC

j_call: TRBJ2-7
d_call: TRBD2
v_call: TRBV11-2
clone_size: .
cdr3_aa: CASSLGGAAGEQYF
cdr3_nt: TGTGCCAGCAGCCTCGGGGGGGCCGCGGGAGAGCAGTACTTC

j_call: TRBJ1-1
d_call: .
v_call: TRBV19
clone_size: .
cdr3_aa: CASSMFMNTEAFF
cdr3_nt: TGTGCCAGTAGTATGTTCATGAACACTGAAGCTTTCTTT

j_call: TRBJ2-7
d_call: .
v_call: TRBV7-9
clone_size: .
cdr3_aa: CASSLTSYEQYF
cdr3_nt: TGTGCCAGCAGCTTGACATCCTACGAGCAGTACTTC

j_call: TRBJ2-7
d_call: .
v_call: TRBV27
clone_size: .
cdr3_aa: CASSSSGYYEQYF
cdr3_nt: TGTGCCAGCAGTTCCTCAGGGTACTACGAGCAGTACTTC

j_call: TRBJ2-3
d_call: TRBD2
v_call: TRBV27
clone_size: .
cdr3_aa: CASRHSGGLTDTQYF
cdr3_nt: TGTGCCAGCAGGCATAGCGGGGGGCTCACAGATACGCAGTATTTT

j_call: TRBJ1-1
d_call: TRBD1
v_call: TRBV11-2
clone_size: .
cdr3_aa: CASSLGQGTEAFF
cdr3_nt: TGTGCCAGCAGCCTGGGACAGGGCACTGAAGCTTTCTTT

j_call: TRBJ2-5
d_call: TRBD2
v_call: TRBV7-9
clone_size: .
cdr3_aa: CASSDPLAAGDQETQYF
cdr3_nt: TGTGCCAGCAGCGACCCGTTGGCAGCGGGGGATCAAGAGACCCAGTACTTC

j_call: TRBJ2-3
d_call: TRBD2
v_call: TRBV7-3
clone_size: .
cdr3_aa: CASSAHGGAPDTQYF
cdr3_nt: TGTGCCAGCAGCGCCCACGGGGGGGCCCCAGATACGCAGTATTTT

j_call: TRBJ2-1
d_call: TRBD2
v_call: TRBV13
clone_size: .
cdr3_aa: CAGSSRGGHRYNEQFF
cdr3_nt: TGTGCCGGCAGCTCTCGGGGGGGCCATCGCTACAATGAGCAGTTCTTC

j_call: TRBJ2-3
d_call: .
v_call: TRBV30
clone_size: .
cdr3_aa: CAWSTTGTSTDTQYF
cdr3_nt: TGTGCCTGGAGTACCACAGGTACTAGCACAGATACGCAGTATTTT

j_call: TRBJ2-1
d_call: TRBD2
v_call: TRBV6-4
clone_size: few
cdr3_aa: CASSESTSGGGDEQFF
cdr3_nt: TGTGCCAGCAGTGAATCGACTAGCGGGGGCGGGGATGAGCAGTTCTTC

j_call: TRBJ2-3
d_call: .
v_call: TRBV9
clone_size: .
cdr3_aa: CASSVDGEDTQYF
cdr3_nt: TGTGCCAGCAGCGTAGACGGGGAAGATACGCAGTATTTT

j_call: TRBJ2-5
d_call: .
v_call: TRBV28
clone_size: .
cdr3_aa: CASSLSSGGETQYF
cdr3_nt: TGTGCCAGCAGTTTATCCTCCGGGGGAGAGACCCAGTACTTC

j_call: TRBJ1-2
d_call: .
v_call: TRBV6-6
clone_size: .
cdr3_aa: CASSYVRSSEVGYTF
cdr3_nt: TGTGCCAGCAGTTACGTAAGGTCCTCGGAGGTGGGCTACACCTTC